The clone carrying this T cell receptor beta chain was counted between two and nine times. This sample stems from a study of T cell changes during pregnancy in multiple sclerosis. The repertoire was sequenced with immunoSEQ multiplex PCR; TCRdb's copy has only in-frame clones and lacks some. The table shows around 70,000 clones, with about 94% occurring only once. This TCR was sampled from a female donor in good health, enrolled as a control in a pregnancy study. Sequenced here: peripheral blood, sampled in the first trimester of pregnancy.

CDR3 in DNA: TGTGCCAGCAGCGTAGAGGACAGCTTGAACACTGAAGCTTTCTTT. Its translation: CASSVEDSLNTEAFF. This chain uses TRBV9 with TRBJ1-1; possibly TRBD1 for D (6 bases). The CDR3 is 15 residues long. Germline V gene data show CDR1 as SGDLS and CDR2 as YYNGEE. V was pared by 0 bases and J by 0 bases, with 9 bases between.